The 21 T cell receptor beta chains reported below all come from one sample, sequenced in a study of cytomegalovirus exposure and HLA in healthy donors. The PCR used 60 Vbeta and 13 Jbeta primers. TCRdb keeps only in-frame clones here, not all; method: immunoSEQ multiplex PCR. The sample contains under 130,000 clones, around four fifths of which appear only once. Sequencing was done on a sample of PBMCs. These receptor sequences come from a woman aged 40 to 49 in good health and CMV-seropositive.

The chain uses TRBV27 and TRBJ2-1, with 9 nucleotides matching TRBD2. The CDR3 has 15 residues. From germline, CDR1 is MNHEY and CDR2 SMNVEV (reference sequence). After removal of 4 bases from V and 7 bases from J, the junction contained 8 bases not matched to a gene. CDR3 sequence (DNA): TGTGCCAGCAGTTCTCCGGGACTAGCCGATAATGAGCAGTTCTTC. It specifies CASSSPGLADNEQFF.

The chain joins TRBV5-6 to TRBJ2-7; TRBD1 matches at 7 bases. Germline loops: CDR1 SGHDT, CDR2 YYEEEE. The length of the CDR3 is 15 residues. J lost 0 bases, V lost 1 base, and 4 bases had no gene match. The CDR3 DNA reads as TGTGCCAGCAGCTTGCCCTACAGGGGCTCCTACGAGCAGTACTTC. Protein: CASSLPYRGSYEQYF.

V and J are TRBV7-8 and TRBJ2-5; D might be TRBD2 (6 bases). The germline V gene has CDR1 SGHVS and CDR2 FQNEAQ. The CDR3 totals 17 residues. Trimming stripped 0 bases from V and 0 bases from J, with 14 bases between. DNA of the CDR3: TGTGCCAGCAGCTTAGCCTTCGCGGGATGGGACCAAGAGACCCAGTACTTC. It specifies CASSLAFAGWDQETQYF.

The chain couples TRBV5-5 to TRBJ1-6; D unclear. V dropped 4 bases and J dropped 0 bases, with 14 bases sitting between them. The CDR3 is 17 residues long. Germline CDR1 SGHKS, CDR2 YYEKEE (reference sequence). The CDR3 DNA reads TGTGCCAGCAGCCGATCTATACAGAGCTCCTATAATTCACCCCTCCACTTT. Its translation: CASSRSIQSSYNSPLHF.

This chain connects TRBV18 to TRBJ1-6, with D unclear. V lost 4 bases and J lost 5, with 15 bases in between. This CDR3 is built from 16 residues. CDR1 and CDR2 (germline): KGHSH, LQKENI. CDR3 bases: TGTGCCAGCTCACGAGATTGGGGAGTAGATAATTCACCCCTCCACTTT. It translates to CASSRDWGVDNSPLHF.

The chain employs TRBV19 and TRBJ1-6, with D perhaps matching TRBD1 (6 bases). The CDR3 totals 14 residues. Per the germline V gene, CDR1 is LNHDA and CDR2 is SQIVND (reference sequence). Deletions cut 6 bases from V and 4 bases from J, with 10 bases between. The CDR3 DNA reads TGTGCCAGTAGGGGGGCTCGGTATAATTCACCCCTCCACTTT. This encodes CASRGARYNSPLHF.

This clone has more than one count but fewer than ten. This chain uses TRBV6-5 with TRBJ2-5, with 7 bases that match TRBD2. J gave up 2 bases and V 0 bases, and 6 bases lay outside the gene matches. The CDR3 extends over 16 amino acids. Germline V gives CDR1 MNHEY, CDR2 SVGAGI. The DNA of the CDR3 is TGTGCCAGCAGTTACTCGCCTAGCGGAATACAAGAGACCCAGTACTTC. This encodes CASSYSPSGIQETQYF.

V usage is TRBV9 and J usage is TRBJ2-3; D perhaps matches TRBD1 (6 bases). This CDR3 has 17 residues. Trimming left V 3 bases short and J 1 base short, with 18 bases between. In germline, CDR1 is SGDLS, CDR2 YYNGEE. The CDR3 loop reads CASSARETGWGTDTQYF. The DNA for the CDR3 is TGTGCCAGCAGCGCCAGAGAAACAGGGTGGGGCACAGATACGCAGTATTTT.

This clone was found a few times. With only one base between it and a far larger clone, this is likely a read error. Other DNA sequences from this sample encode an identical CDR3 as well. V gene TRBV5-4 combines with J gene TRBJ2-2; 8 bases agree with TRBD2. J was trimmed by 0 bases and V by 4 bases; bases with no gene match: 5. The CDR3 is 16 residues long. Per germline, CDR1 SGHNT and CDR2 YYREEE (reference sequence). CDR3 coding DNA: TGTGCCAGCAGCCCGGGACTAGGAGCGAACACCGGGGAGCTGTTTTTT. Translating gives CASSPGLGANTGELFF.

V gene TRBV7-2 combines with J gene TRBJ1-1; D might be TRBD1 (5 bases). Germline assignment: CDR1 SGHTA and CDR2 FQGNSA. Trimming removed 6 bases at V and 2 bases at J, with 16 bases between. The CDR3 spans 15 residues. CDR3 sequence reads: CASSPTGPGNTEAFF. The CDR3 region has the DNA TGTGCCAGCAGTCCAACAGGTCCAGGAAACACTGAAGCTTTCTTT.

This rearrangement joins TRBV7-9 to TRBJ2-1; D is unresolved. Deletions cut 2 bases from V and 4 bases from J, with 9 bases between. Looked up from germline, CDR1 is SEHNR and CDR2 is FQNEAQ (reference sequence). This CDR3 spans 14 amino acids. The CDR3: CASSLYGRYNEQFF. CDR3 DNA: TGTGCCAGCAGCTTATATGGCAGATACAATGAGCAGTTCTTC.

This clone was observed once. This chain connects TRBV7-2 to TRBJ2-7; TRBD2 might be the D (5 bases). This CDR3 has 14 amino acids. Germline loops: CDR1 SGHTA, CDR2 FQGNSA. V gave up 3 bases and J gave up 1 base, with 10 bases separating them. CDR3 DNA sequence: TGTGCCAGCAGCTTCAGCGGACCTTCCTACGAGCAGTACTTC. This encodes CASSFSGPSYEQYF. The full variable domain, rest sourced from reference TRBV7-2 and TRBJ2-7, is GAGVSQSPSNKVTEKGKDVELRCDPISGHTALYWYRQSLGQGLEFLIYFQGNSAPDKSGLPSDRFSAERTGGSVSTLTIQRTQQEDSAVYLCASSFSGPSYEQYFGPGTRLTVT.

In this sample, this clone turned up a few times. The chain combines TRBV28 with TRBJ1-2; 8 nucleotides agree with TRBD1. V lost 7 bases to trimming and J lost 4 bases; unmatched junction nucleotides: 5. This CDR3 spans 13 amino acids. Germline V CDR1 and CDR2: MDHEN, SYDVKM. The CDR3 protein is CASTNGQGYGYTF. CDR3 in DNA: TGTGCCAGCACTAACGGACAGGGCTATGGCTACACCTTC.

The sample holds a few counts of this clone. This chain connects TRBV14 to TRBJ2-5; 7 nucleotides line up with TRBD1. Trimming took 4 bases from V and 1 from J; bases not matched to a gene: 6. This CDR3 region has 15 residues. The germline V gene encodes CDR1 SGHDN and CDR2 FVKESK. CDR3 region: CASSPLGQAQETQYF. CDR3 nucleotides: TGTGCCAGCAGCCCCCTCGGACAGGCCCAAGAGACCCAGTACTTC. The variable domain in full, completed from reference TRBV14 and TRBJ2-5, reads EAGVTQFPSHSVIEKGQTVTLRCDPISGHDNLYWYRRVMGKEIKFLLHFVKESKQDESGMPNNRFLAERTGGTYSTLKVQPAELEDSGVYFCASSPLGQAQETQYFGPGTRLLVL.

This clone is categorized as medium-sized. The CDR3 region is CASSPWGGGTEAFF. CDR3 nucleotides: TGCGCCAGCAGCCCTTGGGGAGGGGGCACTGAAGCTTTCTTT. The V call is TRBV4-1, the J call TRBJ1-1; D might be TRBD1 (6 bases). This CDR3 has 14 residues. Trimming left V 4 bases short and J 4 bases short, with 13 bases between. The germline CDR1 and CDR2 sequences are MGHRA and YSYEKL.

The chain links TRBV11-2 to TRBJ2-3; D gene ambiguous. CDR3 length: 12 residues. V gave up 4 bases and J gave up 10 bases, with 12 bases separating them. The germline V gene encodes CDR1 SGHAT and CDR2 FQNNGV. The CDR3 nucleotides are TGTGCCAGCAGCTCAACCGGGTTCGCGCAGTATTTT. Its translation: CASSSTGFAQYF. Full variable domain (remainder filled in from reference TRBV11-2 and TRBJ2-3): EAGVAQSPRYKIIEKRQSVAFWCNPISGHATLYWYQQILGQGPKLLIQFQNNGVVDDSQLPKDRFSAERLKGVDSTLKIQPAKLEDSAVYLCASSSTGFAQYFGPGTRLTVL.

V usage is TRBV28 and J usage is TRBJ1-5; 7 bases align to TRBD1. Germline loops: CDR1 MDHEN, CDR2 SYDVKM. With V trimmed by 5 bases and J by 1 base, 5 bases remained unmatched. The CDR3 totals 15 residues. The CDR3 bases are TGTGCCAGCAGTGACAGGGTGGGGAGCAATCAGCCCCAGCATTTT. It is translated as CASSDRVGSNQPQHF.

The chain carries TRBV23-1 and TRBJ2-7; TRBD1 agrees at 7 bases. TRBV23-1 is treated as an ORF (open reading frame) with a function not yet certain. The CDR3 covers 18 residues. V was pared by 2 bases and J by 2 bases, with 15 bases of the junction left unmatched. CDR3 protein: CASSQPGQIPRKTYEQYF. The CDR3 DNA reads TGCGCCAGCAGTCAACCGGGACAGATACCCCGAAAAACCTACGAGCAGTACTTC.

The chain recombines TRBV5-4 with TRBJ2-1; 7 nucleotides line up with TRBD2. CDR3 length equals 16 residues. V gave up 3 bases and J gave up 0 bases; unmatched junction bases: 6. The germline V gene encodes CDR1 SGHNT and CDR2 YYREEE (reference sequence). CDR3: CASSSLADFSYNEQFF. The CDR3 coding sequence is TGTGCCAGCAGCTCCCTAGCGGATTTCTCCTACAATGAGCAGTTCTTC. Combining the CDR3 with reference TRBV5-4 and TRBJ2-1 gives the whole variable domain ETGVTQSPTHLIKTRGQQVTLRCSSQSGHNTVSWYQQALGQGPQFIFQYYREEENGRGNFPPRFSGLQFPNYSSELNVNALELDDSALYLCASSSLADFSYNEQFFGPGTRLTVL.

The J gene is TRBJ1-1, the V gene TRBV5-1; possibly TRBD1 for D (5 bases). Per germline, CDR1 SGHRS and CDR2 YFSETQ. V was pared by 3 bases and J by 4 bases, with 10 bases between. The CDR3 spans 13 residues. Here the CDR3 reads CASSYDSSTEAFF. CDR3 coding DNA: TGCGCCAGCAGCTATGACAGCTCCACTGAAGCTTTCTTT.

This clone was detected only a few times. The chain combines TRBV28 with TRBJ2-7; 7 bases are shared with TRBD2. The CDR3 spans 15 residues. V lost 5 bases, J lost 4 bases, and 11 bases stayed unmatched. Germline V lookup: CDR1 MDHEN, CDR2 SYDVKM. The CDR3: CASSPGGVGRYEQYF. The CDR3, as DNA: TGTGCCAGCAGTCCCGGGGGTGTCGGGAGGTACGAGCAGTACTTC.